Sequencing of this T cell receptor (beta chain) was carried out in a study of response to subunit inactivated influenza vaccine. Study-wide results and limits: Authors suggested each seasonal influenza vaccination recruits few new T cells.

This clonotype was seen a handful of times. Its antigen is still unknown. The germline V gene has CDR1 DFQATT and CDR2 SNEGSKA (reference sequence). Trimming took 1 base from V and 4 from J; bases not matched to a gene: 10. CDR3 length: 17 amino acids. TCRdb called the RT-PCR reads again in MiXCR, with one record for every CDR3 protein. The repertoire holds approximately 480,000 distinct CDR3 sequences, roughly 11% seen once, with approximately 12% in the top ten. The source was PBMCs from blood, collected 40 to 50 days after vaccination. This sequence joins TRBV20-1 and TRBJ2-1; 10 nucleotides align to TRBD2. The origin of this receptor is a man aged 50 to 59 who received an inactivated influenza vaccine. The CDR3 region has the DNA TGCAGTGCTAGAGCAGGGCCTAGCGGGAGAAGGTACAATGAGCAGTTCTTC. It specifies CSARAGPSGRRYNEQFF.